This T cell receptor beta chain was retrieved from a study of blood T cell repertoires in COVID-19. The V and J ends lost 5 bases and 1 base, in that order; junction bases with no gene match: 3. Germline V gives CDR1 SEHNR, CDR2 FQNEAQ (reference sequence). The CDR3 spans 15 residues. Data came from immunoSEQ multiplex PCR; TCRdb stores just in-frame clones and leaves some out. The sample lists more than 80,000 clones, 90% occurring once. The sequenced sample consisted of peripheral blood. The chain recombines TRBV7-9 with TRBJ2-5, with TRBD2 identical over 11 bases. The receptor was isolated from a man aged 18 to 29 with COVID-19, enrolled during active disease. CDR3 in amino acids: CASSTGLAVQETQYF. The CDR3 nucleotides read TGTGCCAGCAGCACGGGACTAGCGGTCCAAGAGACCCAGTACTTC.